The 32 T cell receptor beta chains given below trace back to one sample, sequenced in a study of blood T cell repertoires in COVID-19. Some clones are missing from TCRdb's copy, which holds only in-frame ones; the method was immunoSEQ multiplex PCR. Of 50,000 or so clones in the sample, 80% to 90% were seen once. The sample was peripheral blood. Receptors were obtained from a man between 65 and 80 years old with acute or convalescent COVID-19.

The rearrangement joins TRBV7-3 to TRBJ2-5, with TRBD1 matching over 7 bases. With 5 bases clipped from V and 4 bases from J, the junction kept 10 bases outside the gene matches. The CDR3 is 15 residues long. CDR1 is SGHTA and CDR2 is FQGTGA in the germline V gene. CDR3 in amino acids: CASSPSGQRAETQYF. As DNA, the CDR3 is TGTGCCAGCAGCCCCTCGGGACAGCGAGCAGAGACCCAGTACTTC.

V usage is TRBV27 and J usage is TRBJ1-2; TRBD1 might be the D (5 bases). CDR3 size: 15 residues. V shed 2 bases and J shed 2 bases, with 12 bases lying between them. Germline CDR1 reads MNHEY; CDR2 reads SMNVEV (reference sequence). The CDR3 DNA follows: TGTGCCAGCAGTTTACGAGGGGAGGGGAACTATGGCTACACCTTC. Encoded protein: CASSLRGEGNYGYTF.

CDR3 region: CASSLLAGAHTGELFF. Here the CDR3 DNA reads TGTGCCAGCAGTTTATTAGCAGGGGCGCACACCGGGGAGCTGTTTTTT. The chain is built from TRBV27 and TRBJ2-2; possible D gene TRBD1, 6 bases. The CDR3 has 16 amino acids. V lost 1 base and J lost 3, with 12 bases in between. Per germline, CDR1 MNHEY and CDR2 SMNVEV (reference sequence).

This clone turned up a few times. V and J are TRBV27 and TRBJ2-2; D unclear. From germline, CDR1 is MNHEY and CDR2 SMNVEV (reference sequence). The CDR3 sequence is 15 residues long. V lost 1 base and J 0 bases, leaving 6 bases between the germline ends. CDR3 amino acids: CASSLYRPNTGELFF. The CDR3 nucleotides read TGTGCCAGCAGTTTATACAGACCGAACACCGGGGAGCTGTTTTTT.

CDR3 protein: CASSLPTGAETQYF. The CDR3 bases are TGTGCCAGCAGTCTACCGACAGGGGCAGAGACCCAGTACTTC. The rearrangement links TRBV28 to TRBJ2-5; 8 positions match TRBD1. This CDR3 has 14 residues. Looked up from germline, CDR1 is MDHEN and CDR2 is SYDVKM. J was trimmed by 4 bases and V by 5 bases; bases with no gene match: 6.

The rearrangement uses TRBV4-3 and TRBJ1-1, with D tentatively TRBD1 (5 bases). The germline V gene encodes CDR1 LGHNA and CDR2 YSLEER. V was cut by 1 base and J by 5 bases, with 14 bases left in between. The CDR3 consists of 15 residues. The CDR3 here is CASSQVRAKGTEAFF. Written as DNA, the CDR3 is TGCGCCAGCAGCCAAGTCAGGGCTAAGGGGACTGAAGCTTTCTTT.

This chain links TRBV6-5 with TRBJ2-1; TRBD2 matches 7 bases. The CDR3 consists of 15 residues. The V gene end was trimmed by 4 bases and the J gene end by 8 bases; junction bases not matched to a gene: 11. Germline V gene data show CDR1 as MNHEY and CDR2 as SVGAGI. CDR3 DNA sequence: TGTGCCAGCAGTTGGCAGCGGGAAGGGGCCGATGAGCAGTTCTTC. Translation gives CASSWQREGADEQFF.

The gene calls are TRBV27 and TRBJ2-1; 7 bases align to TRBD2. The J segment lost 6 bases and the V segment lost 6 bases, leaving 11 bases of the junction unmatched. Germline loops: CDR1 MNHEY, CDR2 SMNVEV (reference sequence). The CDR3 length is 15 residues. The DNA of the CDR3 is TGTGCCAGCAGACCCTGGGGGGGGGAAGGCAATGAGCAGTTCTTC. It specifies CASRPWGGEGNEQFF.

The V gene is TRBV29-1, the J gene TRBJ1-5; TRBD1 is a possible D gene (6 bases). V was cut by 2 bases and J by 5 bases, with 10 bases left in between. The CDR3 is 13 residues long. Germline V gene data show CDR1 as SQVTM and CDR2 as ANQGSEA. CDR3 residues: CSVESGGDQPQHF. The CDR3 DNA reads TGCAGCGTTGAATCGGGGGGCGATCAGCCCCAGCATTTT.

The chain couples TRBV5-1 to TRBJ1-1; the D gene is possibly TRBD1 (6 bases). CDR1 and CDR2 (germline): SGHRS, YFSETQ. V was shortened by 4 bases and J by 6 bases, with 16 bases between the two germline ends. This CDR3 comprises 14 residues. DNA for the CDR3: TGCGCCAGCAGCGCCCCAGGGGCCTCGGCTGAAGCTTTCTTT. It translates to CASSAPGASAEAFF.

The chain employs TRBV18 and TRBJ1-4; D remains ambiguous. Trimming left V 6 bases short and J 7 bases short, with 18 bases between. The CDR3 spans 15 residues. The germline CDR1 and CDR2 sequences are KGHSH and LQKENI. As DNA, the CDR3 is TGTGCCAGCTCCGAGCGATTCGGCCCATCTGAAAAACTGTTTTTT. Its translation is CASSERFGPSEKLFF.

The chain combines TRBV25-1 with TRBJ2-1; weak D call: TRBD2 (5 bases). CDR1 is MGHDK, CDR2 SYGVNS, per germline. This CDR3 region has 14 residues. Trimming shortened V by 4 bases and J by 3 bases, and 10 bases separated the two germline ends. The CDR3 is CASSGTDYYNEQFF. DNA for the CDR3: TGTGCCAGCAGTGGAACCGACTACTACAATGAGCAGTTCTTC.

The J gene is TRBJ1-6, the V gene TRBV28; D is unclear. Germline CDR1 and CDR2: MDHEN and SYDVKM. V gave up 3 bases and J gave up 10 bases, with 13 bases separating them. This CDR3 region has 14 residues. The CDR3 spells CASSLGGEWSPLHF. The DNA for the CDR3 is TGTGCCAGCAGTTTGGGTGGGGAGTGGTCACCCCTCCACTTT.

CDR3 sequence reads: CASNPLRDRVLAGEKLFF. The CDR3 DNA sequence: TGTGCCAGCAACCCACTCCGGGACAGGGTGCTCGCAGGGGAAAAACTGTTTTTT. V usage is TRBV21-1 and J usage is TRBJ1-4; TRBD1 is the table's D call, not checked against the DNA. TRBV21-1 is reported as a pseudogene. The CDR3 consists of 18 residues.

This clone was counted only a few times. The rearrangement uses TRBV5-4 and TRBJ2-7; D may be TRBD1 (5 bases). V lost 4 bases, J lost 3 bases, and 11 bases lay in between. The CDR3 extends over 13 amino acids. Looked up from germline, CDR1 is SGHNT and CDR2 is YYREEE (reference sequence). For the CDR3, the DNA is TGTGCCAGCAGCCAACAGGTTAACTACGAGCAGTACTTC. Encoded protein: CASSQQVNYEQYF.

The chain carries TRBV6-2 or TRBV6-3 and TRBJ2-7, with D possibly matching TRBD1 (5 bases). Between the trimmed V and J ends, which lost 0 bases and 2 bases, there was a span of 17 bases. From germline, CDR1 is MNHEY and CDR2 SVGEGT. The CDR3 is 17 residues long. CDR3 protein: CASSYSNGAPGAYEQYF. DNA for the CDR3: TGTGCCAGCAGTTACTCGAATGGGGCTCCTGGAGCCTACGAGCAGTACTTC.

This clone was picked up a small number of times. The chain couples TRBV6-2 or TRBV6-3 to TRBJ1-5; the match to TRBD1 covers 7 bases. This CDR3 is 14 amino acids long. With 2 bases clipped from V and 4 bases from J, the junction kept 2 bases outside the gene matches. The V gene's germline CDR1 is MNHEY and CDR2 SVGEGT. The CDR3 protein is CASSYGRGNQPQHF. In nucleotides, the CDR3 is TGTGCCAGCAGTTACGGCAGGGGGAATCAGCCCCAGCATTTT.

The chain combines TRBV24-1 with TRBJ1-2, with 11 bases aligning to TRBD1. Germline CDR1 is KGHDR and CDR2 is SFDVKD. J was trimmed by 7 bases and V by 4 bases; bases with no gene match: 7. The CDR3 sequence is 15 residues long. The CDR3 protein is CATSDPGQGARGYTF. CDR3 DNA sequence: TGTGCCACCAGTGACCCCGGACAGGGGGCGCGTGGCTACACCTTC.

The chain recombines TRBV6-6 with TRBJ2-7; 7 nucleotides align to TRBD1. Germline trimming cut 0 bases from V and 9 bases from J; bases unmatched to any gene: 11. CDR1 and CDR2 from the germline V gene are MNHNY and SVGAGI (reference sequence). The CDR3 loop spans 15 amino acids. CDR3 DNA sequence: TGTGCCAGCAGTTACTCGACAGGGTACGGTTGGGTGCAGTACGTC. This codes for CASSYSTGYGWVQYV.

J is TRBJ2-7 and V is TRBV5-4; 8 nucleotides match TRBD2. V was pared by 5 bases and J by 6 bases, with 10 bases of the junction left unmatched. Germline CDR1 SGHNT, CDR2 YYREEE (reference sequence). This CDR3 has 14 residues. The CDR3 nucleotides read TGTGCCAGCAGTTTACCGGGACTAGGGCTCGAGCAGTACTTC. It codes for CASSLPGLGLEQYF.

The J gene is TRBJ2-3, the V gene TRBV5-4, with a tentative D call TRBD2 (5 bases). The CDR3 is made up of 17 amino acids. The ends were cut back, 5 bases at V and 6 bases at J, with 25 bases in the middle. The germline V gene encodes CDR1 SGHNT and CDR2 YYREEE (reference sequence). CDR3 sequence: CASSSGVLGRLRDTQYF. DNA for the CDR3: TGTGCCAGCAGTTCGGGCGTACTAGGGCGGTTGCGGGATACGCAGTATTTT.

The chain recombines TRBV9 with TRBJ1-3; D perhaps matches TRBD1 (5 bases). Germline V gene data show CDR1 as SGDLS and CDR2 as YYNGEE. This CDR3 region has 15 residues. Trimming removed 7 bases at V and 3 bases at J, with 17 bases between. The CDR3 reads CASSGEGRGGNTIYF. The CDR3 coding sequence is TGTGCCAGCTCCGGGGAGGGGCGCGGTGGAAACACCATATATTTT.

This sequence joins TRBV15 and TRBJ1-5, with TRBD1 matching over 8 bases. After removal of 3 bases from V and 3 bases from J, the junction contained 4 bases not matched to a gene. This CDR3 region has 15 residues. CDR1 is LNHNV and CDR2 is YYDKDF in the germline V gene (reference sequence). This CDR3 reads CATSRPGQVNQPQHF. CDR3 nucleotides: TGTGCCACCAGCAGGCCGGGACAGGTCAATCAGCCCCAGCATTTT.

The chain uses TRBV6-5 and TRBJ2-1; a possible D gene is TRBD2 (6 bases). The germline gives CDR1 MNHEY, CDR2 SVGAGI. The CDR3 runs to 12 residues. Trimming took off 2 bases at V and 10 bases at J, with 9 bases between the two ends. The CDR3, as DNA: TGTGCCAGCAGTTACCTACGGGGGGAGCAGTTCTTC. Residues: CASSYLRGEQFF.

The chain has TRBV24-1 and TRBJ2-5; 9 positions match TRBD2. The CDR3 contains 16 residues. CDR1 KGHDR and CDR2 SFDVKD come from the germline V gene. V lost 10 bases, J lost 4 bases, and 15 bases stayed unmatched. This chain's CDR3 is CATSNTVAGVGETQYF. CDR3 DNA sequence: TGTGCCACAAGTAATACCGTAGCGGGAGTCGGAGAGACCCAGTACTTC.

This clone was seen just once. The chain uses TRBV7-3 and TRBJ2-7; D unclear. V lost 2 bases, J lost 7 bases, and 9 bases lay in between. The CDR3 sequence is 12 residues long. The V gene's germline CDR1 is SGHTA and CDR2 FQGTGA. The CDR3: CASSLARREQYV. The DNA for the CDR3 is TGTGCCAGCAGCTTAGCTCGCCGGGAGCAGTACGTC.

Details on this clone: The junction differs from germline at one of its ends, possibly a read error. The chain couples TRBV7-2 to TRBJ2-7, with D possibly TRBD2 on 5 matching bases. The CDR3 spans 12 residues. Germline V gives CDR1 SGHTA, CDR2 FQGNSA. The CDR3 DNA sequence: TGTGCCAGCAGCTTAGAACGGGAAGTTCATAACTTC. Translated: CASSLEREVHNF.

On this clone: This same CDR3 is encoded by further DNA sequences in the sample. This rearrangement joins TRBV7-9 to TRBJ1-5, with a possible D match to TRBD1 (5 bases). Germline V gives CDR1 SEHNR, CDR2 FQNEAQ (reference sequence). V lost 5 bases, J lost 5 bases, and 16 bases lay in between. The CDR3 totals 15 residues. This chain's CDR3 is CASSPSGEGDQPQHF. For the CDR3, the DNA is TGTGCCAGCAGCCCCAGTGGGGAAGGGGATCAGCCCCAGCATTTT. The whole variable domain, filled in from reference TRBV7-9 and TRBJ1-5, reads DTGVSQNPRHKITKRGQNVTFRCDPISEHNRLYWYRQTLGQGPEFLTYFQNEAQLEKSRLLSDRFSAERPKGSFSTLEIQRTEQGDSAMYLCASSPSGEGDQPQHFGDGTRLSIL.

The chain links TRBV5-1 to TRBJ1-2; D possibly corresponds to TRBD1 (5 bases). Looked up from germline, CDR1 is SGHRS and CDR2 is YFSETQ. The CDR3 sequence is 14 residues long. Trimming left V 4 bases short and J 4 bases short, with 14 bases between. The CDR3 loop is CASSAGTELYGYTF. The CDR3 region has the DNA TGCGCCAGCAGCGCCGGGACTGAACTCTATGGCTACACCTTC.

CDR3 bases: TGTGCCAGCAGCCAAGAATACACGGGGTCCGGGGAGCTGTTTTTT. Encoded protein: CASSQEYTGSGELFF. The chain links TRBV3-1 (or the pseudogene TRBV3-2) to TRBJ2-2; TRBD2 is a possible D gene (5 bases). With 0 bases removed from V and 6 bases from J, the gap between germline ends came to 11 bases. Germline V gene sequence: CDR1 LGHDT, CDR2 YNNKEL (reference sequence). This CDR3 has 15 residues.

The chain couples TRBV7-8 to TRBJ1-1; TRBD1 might be the D (6 bases). Germline V gene data show CDR1 as SGHVS and CDR2 as FQNEAQ. With 2 bases removed from V and 4 bases from J, the gap between germline ends came to 17 bases. The CDR3 is made up of 16 amino acids. CDR3 in DNA: TGTGCCAGCAGCTTATACCGGGCGGGGGCGGTCACTGAAGCTTTCTTT. Its protein is CASSLYRAGAVTEAFF.

This chain joins TRBV5-1 and TRBJ2-1; 7 bases map to TRBD1. This CDR3 has 14 amino acids. CDR1 and CDR2 (germline): SGHRS, YFSETQ. V shed 6 bases and J 5 bases; nucleotides not matched to a gene: 8. For the CDR3, the DNA is TGCGCCAGCACCTCCGGACAGGAGGACAATGAGCAGTTCTTC. It is translated as CASTSGQEDNEQFF.